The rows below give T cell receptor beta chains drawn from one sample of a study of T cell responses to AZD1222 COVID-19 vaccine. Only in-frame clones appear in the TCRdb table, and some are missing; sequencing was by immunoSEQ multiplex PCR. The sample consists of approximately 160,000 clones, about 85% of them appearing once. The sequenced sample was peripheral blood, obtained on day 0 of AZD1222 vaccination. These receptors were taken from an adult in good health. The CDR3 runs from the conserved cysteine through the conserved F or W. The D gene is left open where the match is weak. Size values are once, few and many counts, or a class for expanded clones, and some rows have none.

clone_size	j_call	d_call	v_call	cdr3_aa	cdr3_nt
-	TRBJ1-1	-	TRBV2	CASREYTEAFF	TGTGCCAGCCGAGAGTATACTGAAGCTTTCTTT
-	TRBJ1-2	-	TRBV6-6	CASSDNLGYGYTF	TGTGCCAGCAGCGACAACTTAGGCTATGGCTACACCTTC
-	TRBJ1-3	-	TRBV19	CASSMGGNTIYF	TGTGCCAGTAGTATGGGTGGAAACACCATATATTTT
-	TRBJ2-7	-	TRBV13	CASSLGLYEQYF	TGTGCCAGCAGCTTAGGATTGTACGAGCAGTACTTC
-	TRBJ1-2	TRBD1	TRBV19	CASRQQGKVSGYTF	TGTGCCAGTAGGCAACAGGGGAAAGTTTCTGGCTACACCTTC
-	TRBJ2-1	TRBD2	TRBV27	CASIDLAGSRDEQFF	TGTGCCAGCATCGACCTAGCGGGATCTCGCGATGAGCAGTTCTTC
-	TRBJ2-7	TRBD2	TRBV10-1	CASSGLAGTYEQYF	TGCGCCAGCAGTGGTCTAGCGGGAACCTACGAGCAGTACTTC
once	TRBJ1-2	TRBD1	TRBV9	CASGQGANYGYTF	TGTGCCAGCGGACAGGGGGCTAACTATGGCTACACCTTC
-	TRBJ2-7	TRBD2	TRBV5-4	CASSLAEASYEQYF	TGTGCCAGCAGCCTAGCGGAGGCCTCCTACGAGCAGTACTTC
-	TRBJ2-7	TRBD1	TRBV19	CASSGTGVYEQYF	TGTGCCAGTTCCGGGACAGGAGTTTACGAGCAGTACTTC
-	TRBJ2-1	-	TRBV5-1	CASRYRDGSGYNEQFF	TGCGCCAGCAGGTATCGAGACGGGAGTGGGTACAATGAGCAGTTCTTC
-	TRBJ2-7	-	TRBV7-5	CVRSLAQTGELIYEQYF	TGTGTCAGAAGCTTAGCCCAAACAGGGGAACTAATCTACGAGCAGTACTTC
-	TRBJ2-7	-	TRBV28	CASSLTGPSYEQYF	TGTGCCAGCAGTCTGACTGGACCTAGCTACGAGCAGTACTTC